The sequence of this T cell receptor (beta chain) was determined in a study of long-term antiretroviral therapy in people with HIV. Points from the study as a whole: Clones expanded before ART dominated the repertoire at all time points.

Version v3.0 of the immunoSEQ assay was performed at survey level. The repertoire was sequenced with immunoSEQ multiplex PCR; TCRdb's copy has only in-frame clones and lacks some. The table shows some 14,000 clones, with 76% occurring only once. Amounts of roughly 0.95-11 million cryopreserved PBMC were held in the samples before DNA extraction. On this clone: Its antigen is still unknown.

The V gene end was trimmed by 4 bases and the J gene end by 3 bases; junction bases not matched to a gene: 7. The CDR3 spans 15 residues. Germline V CDR1 and CDR2: SGHRS, YFSETQ. The chain employs TRBV5-1 and TRBJ1-1, with 9 positions matching TRBD1. The sequence was obtained from a man aged 35 to 55 with HIV. The sample was unsorted PBMCs, taken 3.1 years after starting antiretroviral therapy. The chain's CDR3 is CASSGGTGTDTEAFF. In nucleotides, the CDR3 is TGCGCCAGCAGCGGCGGGACAGGGACGGACACTGAAGCTTTCTTT.